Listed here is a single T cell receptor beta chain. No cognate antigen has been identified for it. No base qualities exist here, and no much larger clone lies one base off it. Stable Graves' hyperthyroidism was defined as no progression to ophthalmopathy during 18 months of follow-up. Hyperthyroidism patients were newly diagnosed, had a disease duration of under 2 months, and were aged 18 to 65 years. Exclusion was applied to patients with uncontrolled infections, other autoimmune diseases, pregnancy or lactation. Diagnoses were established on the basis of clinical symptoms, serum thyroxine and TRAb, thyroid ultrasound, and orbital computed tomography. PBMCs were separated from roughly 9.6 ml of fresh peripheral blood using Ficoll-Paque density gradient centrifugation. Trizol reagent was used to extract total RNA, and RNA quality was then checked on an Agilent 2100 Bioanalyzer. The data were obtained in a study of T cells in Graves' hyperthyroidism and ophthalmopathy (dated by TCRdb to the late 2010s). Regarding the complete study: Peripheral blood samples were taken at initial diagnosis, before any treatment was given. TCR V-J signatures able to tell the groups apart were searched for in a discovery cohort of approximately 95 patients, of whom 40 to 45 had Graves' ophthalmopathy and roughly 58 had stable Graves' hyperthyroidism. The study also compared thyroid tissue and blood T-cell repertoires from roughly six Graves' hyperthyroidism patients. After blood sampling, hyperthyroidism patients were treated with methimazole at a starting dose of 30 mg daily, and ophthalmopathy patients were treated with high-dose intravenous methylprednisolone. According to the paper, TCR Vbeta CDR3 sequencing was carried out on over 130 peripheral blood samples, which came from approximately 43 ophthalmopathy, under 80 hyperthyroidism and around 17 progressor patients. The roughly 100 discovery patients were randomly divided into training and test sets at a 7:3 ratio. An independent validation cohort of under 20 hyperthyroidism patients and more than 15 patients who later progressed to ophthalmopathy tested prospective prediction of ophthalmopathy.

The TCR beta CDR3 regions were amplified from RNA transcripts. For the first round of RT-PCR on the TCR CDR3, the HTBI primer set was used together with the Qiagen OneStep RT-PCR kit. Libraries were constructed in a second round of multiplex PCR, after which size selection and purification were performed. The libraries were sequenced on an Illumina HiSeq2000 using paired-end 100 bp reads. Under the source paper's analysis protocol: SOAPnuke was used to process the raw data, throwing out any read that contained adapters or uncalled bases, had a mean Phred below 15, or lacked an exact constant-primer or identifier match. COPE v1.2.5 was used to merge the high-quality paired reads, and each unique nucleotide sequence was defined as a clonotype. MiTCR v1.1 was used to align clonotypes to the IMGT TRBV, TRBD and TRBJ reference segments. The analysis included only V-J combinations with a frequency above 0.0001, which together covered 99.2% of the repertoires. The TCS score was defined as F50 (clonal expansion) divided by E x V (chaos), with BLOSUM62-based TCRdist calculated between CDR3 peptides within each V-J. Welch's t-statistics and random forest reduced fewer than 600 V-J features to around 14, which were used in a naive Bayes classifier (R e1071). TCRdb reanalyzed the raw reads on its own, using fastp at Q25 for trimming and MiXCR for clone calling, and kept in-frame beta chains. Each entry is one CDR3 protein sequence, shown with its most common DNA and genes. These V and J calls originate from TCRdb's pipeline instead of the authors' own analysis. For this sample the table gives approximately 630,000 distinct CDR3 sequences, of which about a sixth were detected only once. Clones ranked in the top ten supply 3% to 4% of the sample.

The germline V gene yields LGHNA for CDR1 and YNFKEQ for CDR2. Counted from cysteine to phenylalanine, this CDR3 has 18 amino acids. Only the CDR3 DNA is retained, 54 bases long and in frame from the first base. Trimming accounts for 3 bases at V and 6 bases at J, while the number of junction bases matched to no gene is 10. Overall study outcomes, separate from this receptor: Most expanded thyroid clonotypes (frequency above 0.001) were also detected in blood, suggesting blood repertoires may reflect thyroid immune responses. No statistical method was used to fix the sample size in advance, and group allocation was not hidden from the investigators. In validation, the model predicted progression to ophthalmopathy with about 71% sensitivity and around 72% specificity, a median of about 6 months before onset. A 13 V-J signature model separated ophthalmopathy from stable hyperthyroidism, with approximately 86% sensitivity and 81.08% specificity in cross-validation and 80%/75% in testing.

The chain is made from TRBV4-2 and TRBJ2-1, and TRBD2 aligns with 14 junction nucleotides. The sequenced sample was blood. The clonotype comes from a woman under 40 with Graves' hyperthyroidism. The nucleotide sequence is TGTGCCAGCAGCCACAAGCTCATGGGGACTAGCGGGAGCAATGAGCAGTTCTTC. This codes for CASSHKLMGTSGSNEQFF.